The 2 T cell receptor beta chains reported below all come from one sample, sequenced in a study of regulatory T cells in long-lasting Graves disease. TCR beta libraries were built with iRepertoire HTBI primers and Arm-PCR of CDR3 regions. Using its own MiXCR run on the multiplex PCR reads, TCRdb lists one record per CDR3 protein. The sample holds fewer than 400,000 distinct CDR3 sequences, 15% to 20% seen once. Time point described: persistent/refractory GD, antithyroid drugs over 5 years with positive TRAb. Generation of the TCR library employed RNA extracted from PBMCs. The sample in question was peripheral blood mononuclear cells (PBMCs), obtained when the disease was refractory, from a patient treated with antithyroid drugs. Source of these receptors: a female donor with Graves disease.

This clonotype was recorded many times. The chain recombines TRBV6-1 with TRBJ1-1; 10 nucleotides line up with TRBD1. Trimming took 7 bases from V and 4 from J; bases not matched to a gene: 6. The CDR3 has 14 amino acids. CDR1 and CDR2 (germline): MNHNS, SASEGT. The CDR3 DNA sequence: TGTGCCAGCAATGACAGGGGGCTGGGCACTGAAGCTTTCTTT. This translates into CASNDRGLGTEAFF.

The chain employs TRBV6-1 and TRBJ1-1, with TRBD1 as a possible D gene (5 bases). Germline V gene sequence: CDR1 MNHNS, CDR2 SASEGT. The CDR3 has 19 amino acids. Trimming took 4 bases from V and 3 from J, leaving 27 bases between them. DNA for the CDR3: TGTGCCAGCAGTGGGCCCTCGGGACTCCCAGTTTGGGCTTACACTGAAGCTTTCTTT. It is translated as CASSGPSGLPVWAYTEAFF.